These T cell receptor beta chains were read from a single sample in a study of T cells in Graves' hyperthyroidism and ophthalmopathy. TCRdb analysed the multiplex PCR reads with MiXCR anew, one entry per CDR3 protein. The sample holds approximately 330,000 distinct CDR3 sequences, roughly 20% seen once. Sequencing was performed on blood. These receptors originate from a woman aged 45-65 years with Graves' hyperthyroidism. The CDR3 runs from the conserved cysteine through the conserved F or W. D genes are given only for firm matches. Size is stated for part of the rows, as once, few or many counts, or as a class when the clone is expanded.

few | TRBJ2-3 | TRBV6-5 | - | TGTGCCAGCAGTTACTCGAGTCTAGATACGCAGTATTTT | CASSYSSLDTQYF
many | TRBJ1-1 | TRBV3-1 | - | TGTGCCAGCAGCCAAGGTTTGTGGGGCACTGAAGCTTTCTTT | CASSQGLWGTEAFF
few | TRBJ2-2 | TRBV7-2 | TRBD2 | TGTGCCAGCAGCTTAAGTCTAGCGGGGGCCTACGCCGGGGAGCTGTTTTTT | CASSLSLAGAYAGELFF
many | TRBJ2-1 | TRBV20-1 | TRBD2 | TGCAGTGCTCGACTAGCGGGGAACTACAATGAGCAGTTCTTC | CSARLAGNYNEQFF
- | TRBJ1-2 | TRBV5-1 | - | TGCGTCAGCAGCGGTACTAACTATGGCTACACCTTC | CVSSGTNYGYTF
- | TRBJ2-3 | TRBV10-3 | - | TGTGCCATCAGTGGTGGTGGGGCAGATACGCAGTATTTT | CAISGGGADTQYF
many | TRBJ1-4 | TRBV2 | - | TGTGCCAGCAGGGACAGTCGCACTAATGAAAAACTGTTTTTT | CASRDSRTNEKLFF
- | TRBJ2-3 | TRBV3-1 | - | TGTGCCAGCAGCCAAGTGGCCGAGTATGACACAGATACGCAGTATTTT | CASSQVAEYDTDTQYF
- | TRBJ2-1 | TRBV11-2 | - | TGTGCCAGCAGCTTAGCGGCTTACAATGAGCAGTTCTTC | CASSLAAYNEQFF
- | TRBJ2-4 | TRBV11-1 | - | TGTGCCACCACCGGGCCCAAAAACATTCAGTACTTC | CATTGPKNIQYF
- | TRBJ1-4 | TRBV28 | TRBD1 | TGTGCCAGCAGCCTACAGGGGGGGAGTGAAAAACTGTTTTTT | CASSLQGGSEKLFF
- | TRBJ1-3 | TRBV20-1 | - | TGCAGTGCTAGAGATGACACCAACTCTGGAAACACCATATATTTT | CSARDDTNSGNTIYF
few | TRBJ2-1 | TRBV29-1 | TRBD2 | TGCAGCGTTGATAAACTAGCGGGAGACAATGAGCAGTTCTTC | CSVDKLAGDNEQFF
- | TRBJ2-3 | TRBV5-1 | - | TGCGCCAGCAGCCCTGGACGGCTGGATCGAACAGATACGCAGTATTTT | CASSPGRLDRTDTQYF
few | TRBJ2-3 | TRBV10-2 | TRBD2 | TGCGCCAGCAGTGTCAAGCGGGATGCGGATACGCAGTATTTT | CASSVKRDADTQYF
many | TRBJ2-1 | TRBV27 | TRBD1 | TGTGCCAGCATATCCCGGGACAGGGGGTCCCACAATGAGCAGTTCTTC | CASISRDRGSHNEQFF
many | TRBJ2-1 | TRBV5-1 | - | TGCGCCAGCAGCTTGGTCTCTACTAGCAATGAGCAGTTCTTC | CASSLVSTSNEQFF
few | TRBJ2-1 | TRBV12-3/TRBV12-4 | TRBD1 | TGTGCCAGCAGTTTAGTAGGGGGGACAGGGGAGACCTACAATGAGCAGTTCTTC | CASSLVGGTGETYNEQFF
many | TRBJ2-1 | TRBV11-2 | TRBD2 | TGTGCCAGCAGCCCCAGAAGGCGGGAGGGCCCGAGCAATGAGCAGTTCTTC | CASSPRRREGPSNEQFF
few | TRBJ2-2 | TRBV28 | TRBD2 | TGTGCCAGCAGCGGACTAGCGGTGGGCGGGGAGCTGTTTTTT | CASSGLAVGGELFF
few | TRBJ2-1 | TRBV5-6 | TRBD1 | TGTGCCAGCAGATATGGACAGGGGGCGCGATCAAGTGAGCAGTTCTTC | CASRYGQGARSSEQFF
few | TRBJ1-5 | TRBV30 | - | TGTGCCTGGAGTGTAGGGCAGGGGAGTTTCAATCAGCCCCAGCATTTT | CAWSVGQGSFNQPQHF
- | TRBJ1-3 | TRBV6-1 | - | TGTGCCAGCAGTGAGATGGCTCTGCAAGGAAACACCATATATTTT | CASSEMALQGNTIYF
- | TRBJ2-5 | TRBV7-9 | TRBD1 | TGTGCCAGCAGCTTACTGACAGGGGTGGAGACCCAGTACTTC | CASSLLTGVETQYF
many | TRBJ1-2 | TRBV2 | TRBD1 | TGTGCCAGCAGTGAAGGGACAGGGAGGGATAATGGCTACACCTTC | CASSEGTGRDNGYTF